The source of this T cell receptor (beta chain) is a study of spatial heterogeneity in lung cancer. The CDR3 has 14 amino acids. V lost 5 bases and J lost 1; bases outside the gene matches: 2. MiXCR, run by TCRdb on the 5' RACE reads, gives a single entry per CDR3 protein. The table lists over 50,000 distinct CDR3 sequences, less than 10% of them singletons, with about 15% in the top ten. Time point described: sample taken at primary tumor resection. Material for sequencing was whole RNA from tumor, nontumor lung or frozen PBMC, left unsorted. Here the sequenced sample was PBMCs, taken at surgery. The TCR comes from a female donor with early-stage non-small cell lung cancer. The rearrangement joins TRBV12-3 or TRBV12-4 to TRBJ2-1; 7 bases are shared with TRBD2. The CDR3 bases are TGTGCCAGCAGTCTGCGGGAGTCCTACAATGAGCAGTTCTTC. Its translation is CASSLRESYNEQFF.